These 17 T cell receptor beta chains were sequenced from one sample in a study of T cells after yellow fever vaccination. In TCRdb, the 5' RACE reads were re-called with MiXCR into one record per CDR3 protein. The sample has fewer than 650,000 distinct CDR3 sequences; less than 25% are singletons. This material consisted of PBMCs, taken roughly 20 days after the first yellow fever vaccination. The receptors derive from a man aged 18 to 30 who received the YFV17D yellow fever vaccine.

V gene TRBV6-1 combines with J gene TRBJ1-4; perhaps TRBD1 as D (5 bases). Trimming stripped 6 bases from V and 8 bases from J, with 19 bases between. The CDR3 length is 15 residues. Germline V gene sequence: CDR1 MNHNS, CDR2 SASEGT. Here the CDR3 reads CASRLRGDGREKLFF. The DNA for the CDR3 is TGTGCCAGCAGACTACGGGGGGACGGAAGAGAAAAACTGTTTTTT.

This clonotype was found a few times. The chain links TRBV6-1 to TRBJ2-2; no clear D. The CDR3 has 14 residues. Deletions cut 2 bases from V and 3 bases from J, with 7 bases between. Germline V CDR1 and CDR2: MNHNS, SASEGT. The CDR3 is CASSEMFHTGELFF. CDR3 DNA sequence: TGTGCCAGCAGTGAAATGTTTCACACCGGGGAGCTGTTTTTT.

The V call is TRBV6-2 or TRBV6-3, the J call TRBJ2-5; a weak D match, TRBD1 (5 bases). V lost 6 bases, J lost 3 bases, and 20 bases lay in between. The CDR3 length is 16 residues. The germline gives CDR1 MNHEY, CDR2 SVGEGT. In DNA form, the CDR3 reads TGTGCCAGCAGCGAGACCGCAGGGCGCACCAAAGAGACCCAGTACTTC. Translation: CASSETAGRTKETQYF.

This clonotype appeared a single time. The chain combines TRBV4-1 with TRBJ2-5; D ambiguous. V dropped 4 bases and J dropped 3 bases, with 15 bases sitting between them. The CDR3 is 15 amino acids. In germline, CDR1 is MGHRA, CDR2 YSYEKL. The DNA of the CDR3 is TGCGCCAGCAGCCTAAGTGGTATAGCCGAAGAGACCCAGTACTTC. Translated, it gives CASSLSGIAEETQYF.

This clonotype was counted a few times. J is TRBJ2-7 and V is TRBV6-2 or TRBV6-3; D is unresolved. Germline-derived CDR1 and CDR2 are MNHEY and SVGEGT. Trimming pared 0 bases from V and 3 bases from J, leaving 3 bases between. This CDR3 comprises 12 residues. CDR3 protein: CASSYSVYEQYF. In nucleotides, the CDR3 is TGTGCCAGCAGTTACTCGGTCTACGAGCAGTACTTC.

In DNA form, the CDR3 reads TGTGCCATCAGCGGGACTAGCGGGGGCGTAACAGATACGCAGTATTTT. Encoded protein: CAISGTSGGVTDTQYF. This rearrangement joins TRBV10-3 to TRBJ2-3, with TRBD2 identical over 14 bases. Germline V CDR1 and CDR2: ENHRY, SYGVKD. The CDR3 has 16 amino acids. J gave up 3 bases and V 6 bases, and 5 bases lay outside the gene matches.

The rearrangement links TRBV20-1 to TRBJ2-7; the match to TRBD2 covers 10 bases. With V trimmed by 1 base and J by 2 bases, 5 bases remained unmatched. Germline V lookup: CDR1 DFQATT, CDR2 SNEGSKA (reference sequence). There are 15 residues in the CDR3. The CDR3 sequence is CSARGTAGGPYEQYF. CDR3 DNA: TGCAGTGCTAGAGGAACAGCGGGGGGGCCCTACGAGCAGTACTTC.

The DNA of the CDR3 is TGTGCCAGCAGCGGCGGAACGGGTCAGCCCCAGCATTTT. Amino acids: CASSGGTGQPQHF. This chain joins TRBV7-2 and TRBJ1-5, with D unresolved. Germline V gene lookup returns CDR1 SGHTA and CDR2 FQGNSA. The CDR3 runs 13 residues. Trimming left V 5 bases short and J 6 bases short, with 11 bases between.

Only a few counts were recorded for this clonotype. V and J are TRBV11-1 and TRBJ2-5; D is perhaps TRBD2 (5 bases). CDR3 size: 16 residues. Trimming removed 5 bases from V and 0 bases from J, with 16 bases in between. Germline lookup yields CDR1 SGHAT and CDR2 FQDESV (reference sequence). The CDR3 nucleotides read TGTGCCAGCAGCCGTGACGGGATGGCGTACCAAGAGACCCAGTACTTC. The encoded protein is CASSRDGMAYQETQYF.

V is TRBV7-6 and J is TRBJ1-1; D possibly corresponds to TRBD1 (5 bases). Trimming pared 5 bases from V and 5 bases from J, leaving 9 bases between. Looked up from germline, CDR1 is SGHVS and CDR2 is FNYEAQ. This CDR3 contains 12 residues. The CDR3 loop reads CASSPWGTEAFF. The CDR3 region has the DNA TGTGCCAGCAGCCCTTGGGGGACTGAAGCTTTCTTT.

The chain combines TRBV12-3 or TRBV12-4 with TRBJ1-1, with D maybe TRBD1 (5 bases). With 4 bases removed from V and 0 bases from J, the gap between germline ends came to 12 bases. The length of the CDR3 is 15 residues. Written as DNA, the CDR3 is TGTGCCAGCAGTTCTCAGACAGACATGAACACTGAAGCTTTCTTT. Protein sequence: CASSSQTDMNTEAFF.

The chain links TRBV6-5 to TRBJ2-5; 7 nucleotides agree with TRBD2. Looked up from germline, CDR1 is MNHEY and CDR2 is SVGAGI. The trim removed 0 bases at V and 4 bases at J, leaving 8 bases unmatched. The CDR3 consists of 16 residues. As DNA, the CDR3 is TGTGCCAGCAGTTACTCGGGAGGGATCGGGGCAGAGACCCAGTACTTC. This sequence encodes CASSYSGGIGAETQYF.

The genes are TRBV15 and TRBJ1-6; no reliable D call. V lost 0 bases and J 10 bases, leaving 16 bases between the germline ends. This CDR3 has 16 amino acids. Germline values: CDR1 LNHNV, CDR2 YYDKDF (reference sequence). The CDR3 DNA reads as TGTGCCACCAGCAGAGATTCGGCGGGCCCTAGGTCACCCCTCCACTTT. Its protein is CATSRDSAGPRSPLHF.

V gene TRBV19 combines with J gene TRBJ1-2; weak D call: TRBD1 (6 bases). Germline loops: CDR1 LNHDA, CDR2 SQIVND (reference sequence). The CDR3 is 14 amino acids. CDR3 DNA: TGTGCAACGTCGAGCCAGACGGGGGCGTATGGCTACACCTTC. Translation gives CATSSQTGAYGYTF.

The table lists this clonotype with a few counts. The chain links TRBV6-2 or TRBV6-3 to TRBJ2-7; D is uncertain. The CDR3 length is 15 residues. The germline V and J ends were trimmed by 1 base and 3 bases, with 13 bases remaining between them. Germline CDR1 MNHEY, CDR2 SVGEGT. In DNA, the CDR3 is TGTGCCAGCAGTTACTTAACGGACGGTGGCTACGAGCAGTACTTC. As protein: CASSYLTDGGYEQYF.

In this sample, this clonotype turned up a few times. The chain combines TRBV3-1 with TRBJ2-7, with 9 bases lining up with TRBD1. The germline V gene has CDR1 LGHDT and CDR2 YNNKEL (reference sequence). The trim removed 0 bases at V and 4 bases at J, leaving 4 bases unmatched. This CDR3 is built from 15 residues. The CDR3 here is CASSQDGTGLYEQYF. The CDR3 nucleotides are TGTGCCAGCAGCCAAGATGGGACAGGGCTTTACGAGCAGTACTTC.

In nucleotides, the CDR3 is TGTGCCAGTAGCGGGGGGGCCTACGAGCAGTACTTC. Residues: CASSGGAYEQYF. The genes are TRBV19 and TRBJ2-7, with TRBD2 matching over 8 bases. CDR3 length: 12 residues. J gave up 2 bases and V 6 bases, and 0 bases lay outside the gene matches. CDR1 and CDR2 from the germline V gene are LNHDA and SQIVND (reference sequence).